The 10 T cell receptor beta chains given below trace back to one sample, sequenced in a study of neurological immune-mediated disorders. TCRdb ran MiXCR on the 5' RACE reads and lists one entry per CDR3 protein. There are about 30,000 distinct CDR3 sequences in the sample; 15% occur only once, and 25% to 30% lies in the top ten. The specimen was PBMCs. Every receptor here comes from a man in his 70s in good health.

This clonotype has a count of ten or more. The gene calls are TRBV5-1 and TRBJ2-3; TRBD1 matches at 12 bases. The V gene end was trimmed by 4 bases and the J gene end by 5 bases; junction bases not matched to a gene: 5. The CDR3 loop spans 15 amino acids. Germline V gene lookup returns CDR1 SGHRS and CDR2 YFSETQ. The CDR3 DNA reads as TGCGCCAGCAGCGGGGGACAGGGGGCAAGAGATACGCAGTATTTT. This encodes CASSGGQGARDTQYF.

This clonotype was counted at least ten times. The gene calls are TRBV20-1 and TRBJ2-2, with D perhaps TRBD2 (5 bases). Per germline, CDR1 DFQATT and CDR2 SNEGSKA (reference sequence). The CDR3 is 14 amino acids. V lost 6 bases and J lost 1, with 12 bases in between. CDR3 in amino acids: CSAAAVGNTGELFF. CDR3 DNA sequence: TGCAGTGCCGCAGCGGTAGGGAACACCGGGGAGCTGTTTTTT.

This clonotype was counted at least ten times. The rearrangement links TRBV7-2 to TRBJ1-5; TRBD1 matches at 8 bases. The CDR3 sequence is 15 residues long. CDR1 and CDR2 from the germline V gene are SGHTA and FQGNSA. With 5 bases clipped from V and 6 bases from J, the junction kept 9 bases outside the gene matches. CDR3 DNA: TGTGCCAGCAGCCTAGGACAGGGTCACAGTCAGCCCCAGCATTTT. It yields the protein CASSLGQGHSQPQHF. Full variable domain (outside the CDR3, taken from reference TRBV7-2 and TRBJ1-5): GAGVSQSPSNKVTEKGKDVELRCDPISGHTALYWYRQSLGQGLEFLIYFQGNSAPDKSGLPSDRFSAERTGGSVSTLTIQRTQQEDSAVYLCASSLGQGHSQPQHFGDGTRLSIL.

This clonotype showed up many times. The rearrangement uses TRBV25-1 and TRBJ2-7; D not certain. There are 11 residues in the CDR3. The germline gives CDR1 MGHDK, CDR2 SYGVNS. Trimming cost V 1 base and J 6 bases, with 4 bases left between them. As DNA, the CDR3 is TGTGCCAGCAGTGAATCTGTCGAGCAGTACTTC. It is translated as CASSESVEQYF.

This clonotype was detected many times. V is TRBV6-6 and J is TRBJ1-1; the D is unclear. The CDR3 covers 13 residues. Trimming removed 9 bases from V and 4 bases from J, with 15 bases in between. Germline V gene lookup returns CDR1 MNHNY and CDR2 SVGAGI (reference sequence). In DNA form, the CDR3 reads TGTGCCAGTAGAGGGCGGGCGGGCACTGAAGCTTTCTTT. It translates to CASRGRAGTEAFF.

This clonotype was found many times. The rearrangement links TRBV5-1 to TRBJ1-6; 10 bases fit TRBD1. CDR1 is SGHRS, CDR2 YFSETQ, per germline. Germline trimming cut 4 bases from V and 7 bases from J; bases unmatched to any gene: 8. The CDR3 consists of 16 residues. CDR3: CASSPGTGARNSPLHF. DNA for the CDR3: TGCGCCAGCAGCCCCGGGACAGGGGCCCGAAATTCACCCCTCCACTTT.

This clonotype was observed at least ten times. The rearrangement uses TRBV4-1 and TRBJ2-1; a possible D gene is TRBD1 (6 bases). V lost 1 base to trimming and J lost 2 bases, with 18 bases between them. Germline CDR1 and CDR2: MGHRA and YSYEKL. This CDR3 region has 18 residues. Written as DNA, the CDR3 is TGCGCCAGCAGCCAAGTTCTTGGGTTCAGGGACACCTACAATGAGCAGTTCTTC. The encoded protein is CASSQVLGFRDTYNEQFF.

This clonotype was seen many times. The junction and the germline gene differ at one end; a read error may be behind it. Here the CDR3 DNA reads TGTGCCAGGCTTGAGCTTGACTCCGACGAGCAGTACTTC. Its protein is CARLELDSDEQYF. The chain uses TRBV2 and TRBJ2-7; D call uncertain. From germline, CDR1 is SNHLY and CDR2 FYNNEI. The CDR3 loop spans 13 amino acids.

This clonotype has a count of ten or more. The gene calls are TRBV7-2 and TRBJ1-5; maybe TRBD1 (5 bases). Trimming removed 5 bases from V and 1 base from J, with 24 bases in between. In germline, CDR1 is SGHTA, CDR2 FQGNSA. The CDR3 contains 19 residues. Here the CDR3 DNA reads TGTGCCAGCAGCCAACATCAACAACCCCGTCGGGACAGCAATCAGCCCCAGCATTTT. Protein sequence: CASSQHQQPRRDSNQPQHF.

This clonotype came up many times. The J gene is TRBJ1-5, the V gene TRBV7-8; D remains ambiguous. Germline V lookup: CDR1 SGHVS, CDR2 FQNEAQ. CDR3 length: 14 amino acids. V shed 1 base and J shed 7 bases, with 11 bases lying between them. The CDR3 DNA sequence: TGTGCCAGCAGCTTAGGACCGGTTGGGCAGCCCCAGCATTTT. Amino acid sequence: CASSLGPVGQPQHF.